This T cell receptor beta chain appears in the sequencing data of a study of CD8+ T cells in alopecia areata. Turning to the study itself: Treated patients took oral tofacitinib at 5 to 10 mg twice daily.

Study results and limitations: Among the cells sequenced in scalp samples are also the resident alphabeta T cells of normal skin.

Trimming removed 4 bases from V and 6 bases from J; junction bases left unmatched: 2. Germline V CDR1 and CDR2: SEHNR, FQNEAQ (reference sequence). There are 13 residues in the CDR3. Regarding this clone: Its antigen is still unknown.

Sorting of CD4+ and CD8+ T cells was performed on PBMCs. RNA was isolated and reverse transcribed to cDNA, the sequencing template. TCRdb's copy holds only in-frame clones and misses some; the assay was immunoSEQ multiplex PCR. The top ten clones hold roughly 6.7% of a sample with around 140,000 clones, roughly three fifths of them seen once. Sequencing was performed on CD4+ T cells sorted from blood, taken at week 0. The sequence was obtained from a human donor with alopecia areata. This chain joins TRBV7-9 and TRBJ2-2, with 7 bases fitting TRBD1. CDR3 protein: CASSSTGSGELFF. The CDR3, as DNA: TGTGCCAGCAGCTCGACAGGGTCCGGGGAGCTGTTTTTT.